Below are 21 T cell receptor beta chains sequenced from a single sample in a study of cytomegalovirus exposure and HLA in healthy donors. Both 60 Vbeta primers and 13 Jbeta primers went into the PCR. Profiling relied on immunoSEQ multiplex PCR, and the TCRdb table lists in-frame clones only, not all of them. The table lists about 120,000 clones, about 76% of them singletons, with 10% to 15% in the top ten. Sequenced material: PBMCs. The origin of the receptors is a woman aged 35 to 49 in good health and CMV-seropositive.

In this sample, this clone turned up once. This chain connects TRBV7-2 to TRBJ1-5; D ambiguous. Germline CDR1 and CDR2: SGHTA and FQGNSA. V was shortened by 3 bases and J by 3 bases, with 12 bases between the two germline ends. The CDR3 is 15 residues long. CDR3 protein: CASSFNGGFNQPQHF. In DNA, the CDR3 is TGTGCCAGCAGCTTTAACGGCGGATTCAATCAGCCCCAGCATTTT.

The chain uses TRBV29-1 and TRBJ1-1; D gene uncertain. CDR3 length: 10 residues. Trimming took off 7 bases at V and 3 bases at J, with 6 bases between the two ends. Germline-derived CDR1 and CDR2 are SQVTM and ANQGSEA. The CDR3 DNA reads as TGCAGCGCCCGGTACACTGAAGCTTTCTTT. Its translation: CSARYTEAFF. Using reference TRBV29-1 and TRBJ1-1 for the parts outside the CDR3, the full variable domain is SAVISQKPSRDICQRGTSLTIQCQVDSQVTMMFWYRQQPGQSLTLIATANQGSEATYESGFVIDKFPISRPNLTFSTLTVSNMSPEDSSIYLCSARYTEAFFGQGTRLTVV.

The chain joins TRBV6-1 to TRBJ1-1; D is possibly TRBD1 (6 bases). The CDR3 spans 14 residues. Trimming left V 4 bases short and J 1 base short, with 10 bases between. In germline, CDR1 is MNHNS, CDR2 SASEGT. The CDR3 DNA reads as TGTGCCAGCAGTGCCGGACAGCGGAACACTGAAGCTTTCTTT. Translated, it gives CASSAGQRNTEAFF.

The count of this clone is one. The chain links TRBV4-1 to TRBJ2-1; 7 nucleotides match TRBD2. Trimming removed 1 base from V and 8 bases from J; junction bases left unmatched: 8. The germline CDR1 and CDR2 sequences are MGHRA and YSYEKL. CDR3 length: 15 amino acids. The CDR3 loop reads CASSQGGAGRDEQFF. Written as DNA, the CDR3 is TGCGCCAGCAGCCAAGGAGGGGCAGGGAGGGATGAGCAGTTCTTC.

This clone was seen a handful of times. The chain uses TRBV6-6 and TRBJ1-2; D unresolved. There are 11 residues in the CDR3. Per germline, CDR1 MNHNY and CDR2 SVGAGI (reference sequence). With 7 bases removed from V and 8 bases from J, the gap between germline ends came to 11 bases. The CDR3 sequence: CASKRLNGYTF. DNA of the CDR3: TGTGCCAGCAAGCGACTCAACGGCTACACCTTC.

The CDR3 DNA sequence: TGTGCCAGCTCACCACAGCAAAACCAAGAGACCCAGTACTTC. This translates into CASSPQQNQETQYF. The chain is built from TRBV18 and TRBJ2-5; D is ambiguous. Trimming cost V 1 base and J 0 bases, with 6 bases left between them. The CDR3 covers 14 residues. The germline CDR1 and CDR2 sequences are KGHSH and LQKENI.

The gene calls are TRBV6-5 and TRBJ2-7; D possibly corresponds to TRBD1 (6 bases). This CDR3 spans 15 amino acids. Per the germline V gene, CDR1 is MNHEY and CDR2 is SVGAGI. The germline V and J ends were trimmed by 3 bases and 0 bases, with 12 bases remaining between them. CDR3 region: CASSYSSGDSYEQYF. The CDR3 region has the DNA TGTGCCAGCAGTTATAGTTCAGGGGACTCCTACGAGCAGTACTTC.

This sequence joins TRBV10-3 and TRBJ1-2, with unresolved D. The germline gives CDR1 ENHRY, CDR2 SYGVKD. Trimming removed 2 bases at V and 8 bases at J, with 12 bases between. The CDR3 has 13 amino acids. As DNA, the CDR3 is TGTGCCATCAGTGAGGTAGCAGCTACGGGCTACACCTTC. Residues: CAISEVAATGYTF.

DNA of the CDR3: TGTGCCAGCAGCTTCCGGATCGGCGGGTCGGGGGGGCGGGATACGCAGTATTTT. Its translation: CASSFRIGGSGGRDTQYF. The V and J genes are TRBV5-4 and TRBJ2-3, with 8 bases fitting TRBD2. Germline CDR1 SGHNT, CDR2 YYREEE (reference sequence). This CDR3 is 18 amino acids long. The J segment lost 6 bases and the V segment lost 2 bases, leaving 17 bases of the junction unmatched.

The chain has TRBV4-1 and TRBJ1-6; the D is unclear. The CDR3 length is 16 residues. The V end was cut by 0 bases, the J end by 9 bases, with 15 bases between. CDR1 and CDR2 from the germline V gene are MGHRA and YSYEKL. The CDR3 nucleotides are TGCGCCAGCAGCCAAGATGGAGAGGTTAGGAGTTCACCCCTCCACTTT. As protein: CASSQDGEVRSSPLHF.

For this clone: The germline gene is not matched at one end of the junction; a read error may be the cause. The rearrangement links TRBV7-9 to TRBJ2-7, with 8 bases matching TRBD1. This CDR3 region has 16 residues. CDR1 is SEHNR and CDR2 is FQNEAQ in the germline V gene (reference sequence). This CDR3 is CSSSLGYRGSYYEQYF. The CDR3 DNA sequence: TGTTCCAGCAGCTTAGGTTACAGGGGGAGCTACTACGAGCAGTACTTC. Complete variable domain (other parts from reference TRBV7-9 and TRBJ2-7): DTGVSQNPRHKITKRGQNVTFRCDPISEHNRLYWYRQTLGQGPEFLTYFQNEAQLEKSRLLSDRFSAERPKGSFSTLEIQRTEQGDSAMYLCSSSLGYRGSYYEQYFGPGTRLTVT.

V gene TRBV4-2 combines with J gene TRBJ1-5; no clear D. Germline CDR1 is LGHNA and CDR2 is YNFKEQ. This CDR3 spans 15 amino acids. V shed 1 base and J shed 2 bases, with 9 bases lying between them. The chain's CDR3 is CASSQGADGNQPQHF. The CDR3 coding sequence is TGTGCCAGCAGCCAAGGGGCCGATGGCAATCAGCCCCAGCATTTT.

On this clone itself: This specimen includes other DNA sequences encoding the same CDR3. The chain joins TRBV20-1 to TRBJ2-1; no reliable D call. V lost 3 bases, J lost 3 bases, and 3 bases lay in between. Germline CDR1 and CDR2: DFQATT and SNEGSKA (reference sequence). The CDR3 has 11 amino acids. Here the CDR3 reads CSARSYNEQFF. The CDR3 DNA reads TGCAGTGCTAGGAGCTACAATGAGCAGTTCTTC.

The genes are TRBV6-6 and TRBJ2-2; 8 bases match TRBD2. From germline, CDR1 is MNHNY and CDR2 SVGAGI (reference sequence). V gave up 4 bases and J gave up 6 bases; unmatched junction bases: 7. The length of the CDR3 is 15 residues. The CDR3 here is CASSLLAAGPGELFF. The CDR3 nucleotides are TGTGCCAGCAGTTTACTAGCGGCGGGGCCCGGGGAGCTGTTTTTT.

The rearrangement links TRBV27 to TRBJ2-7, with a tentative D call TRBD2 (6 bases). The ends were cut back, 4 bases at V and 4 bases at J, with 17 bases in the middle. Germline lookup yields CDR1 MNHEY and CDR2 SMNVEV (reference sequence). The CDR3 length is 15 residues. The CDR3 reads CASSYGGTASYEQYF. The CDR3 coding sequence is TGTGCCAGCAGTTACGGGGGAACAGCCTCATACGAGCAGTACTTC.

The chain uses TRBV7-8 and TRBJ1-4, with D hard to call. The V gene lost 2 bases and the J gene lost 4 bases, with 5 bases spanning the gap. The length of the CDR3 is 13 residues. Germline values: CDR1 SGHVS, CDR2 FQNEAQ. The CDR3 sequence is CASSLTVNEKLFF. CDR3 nucleotides: TGTGCCAGCAGCTTAACAGTTAATGAAAAACTGTTTTTT.

The rearrangement uses TRBV7-2 and TRBJ1-2; no reliable D call. Germline V gene data show CDR1 as SGHTA and CDR2 as FQGNSA. CDR3 length: 14 residues. Trimming shortened V by 0 bases and J by 2 bases, and 7 bases separated the two germline ends. The CDR3 sequence: CASSLAGRNYGYTF. The CDR3 coding sequence is TGTGCCAGCAGCTTAGCCGGCAGGAACTATGGCTACACCTTC.

This chain uses TRBV2 with TRBJ1-1; possible D gene TRBD1, 5 bases. V lost 6 bases and J lost 6, with 20 bases in between. Germline CDR1 SNHLY, CDR2 FYNNEI. This CDR3 spans 15 amino acids. The CDR3 reads CASSGGILSPAEAFF. The CDR3 nucleotides are TGTGCCAGCAGCGGGGGGATATTGAGTCCTGCTGAAGCTTTCTTT.

J is TRBJ1-4 and V is TRBV6-1; no definite D call. Germline CDR1 MNHNS, CDR2 SASEGT. With 2 bases removed from V and 8 bases from J, the gap between germline ends came to 12 bases. The CDR3 totals 14 residues. The CDR3 DNA is TGTGCCAGCAGTGAATGGGGTGCGGGGGAAAAACTGTTTTTT. This encodes CASSEWGAGEKLFF.

The chain employs TRBV4-1 and TRBJ1-2; 10 bases line up with TRBD1. CDR3 length equals 15 residues. The ends lost 4 bases at V and 8 bases at J; junction bases unmatched: 10. Germline values: CDR1 MGHRA, CDR2 YSYEKL. The CDR3 DNA reads TGCGCCAGCAGCCCCGGACAGGGGGTGAGGCGGGGCTACACCTTC. It yields the protein CASSPGQGVRRGYTF.

The V gene is TRBV30, the J gene TRBJ1-3, with TRBD1 identical over 7 bases. The length of the CDR3 is 14 residues. The V segment lost 2 bases and the J segment 6 bases; nucleotides outside the gene matches: 7. From germline, CDR1 is GTSNPN and CDR2 SVGIG (reference sequence). CDR3 bases: TGTGCCTGGAGTCGCCTCGGGACAGTAAACACCATATATTTT. Translated: CAWSRLGTVNTIYF. The full variable domain, rest sourced from reference TRBV30 and TRBJ1-3, is SQTIHQWPATLVQPVGSPLSLECTVEGTSNPNLYWYRQAAGRGLQLLFYSVGIGQISSEVPQNLSASRPQDRQFILSSKKLLLSDSGFYLCAWSRLGTVNTIYFGEGSWLTVV.